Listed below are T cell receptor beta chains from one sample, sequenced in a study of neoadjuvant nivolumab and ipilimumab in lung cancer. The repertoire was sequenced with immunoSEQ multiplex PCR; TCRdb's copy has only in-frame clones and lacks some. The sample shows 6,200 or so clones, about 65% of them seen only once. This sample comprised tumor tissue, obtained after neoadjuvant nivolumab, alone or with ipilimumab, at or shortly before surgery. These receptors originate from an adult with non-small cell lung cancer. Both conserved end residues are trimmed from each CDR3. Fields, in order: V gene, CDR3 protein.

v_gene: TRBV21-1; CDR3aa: ASSIGGNTEAF
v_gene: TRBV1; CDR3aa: TSSQSLSGGYTDTQY
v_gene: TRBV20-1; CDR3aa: SAPDNYGYT
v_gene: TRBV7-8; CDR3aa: ASSPYSGVMYEQY
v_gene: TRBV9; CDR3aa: ASSARPVGNTGELF
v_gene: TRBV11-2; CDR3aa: ASRYAAASYEQY
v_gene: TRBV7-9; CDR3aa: ATLGEAAQSYEQY
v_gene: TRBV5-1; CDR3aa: ASSAWTSTDTQY
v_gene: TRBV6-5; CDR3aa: ASKSTDTQY
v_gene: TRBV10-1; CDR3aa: ASRRDSTDTQY